These 25 T cell receptor beta chains were sequenced from one sample in a study of response to subunit inactivated influenza vaccine. TCRdb reprocessed the RT-PCR reads with MiXCR, giving one entry per CDR3 protein. In the table there are around 480,000 distinct CDR3 sequences, roughly 11% of which are singletons. The sequencing used PBMCs from blood, collected more than 35 days after vaccination. The source is a man in his fifties or sixties who received an inactivated influenza vaccine.

The chain combines TRBV3-1 with TRBJ2-1; D is unclear. Germline values: CDR1 LGHDT, CDR2 YNNKEL (reference sequence). V lost 2 bases and J lost 5, with 7 bases in between. The CDR3 runs 13 residues. CDR3 region: CASSQFVHNEQFF. CDR3 in DNA: TGTGCCAGCAGCCAATTTGTCCACAATGAGCAGTTCTTC.

This clonotype was counted ten times or more. The V call is TRBV12-3 or TRBV12-4, the J call TRBJ1-2; 8 nucleotides align to TRBD1. The CDR3 contains 13 residues. V dropped 7 bases and J dropped 4; count of bases not matched to a gene: 5. CDR3 in DNA: TGTGCCAGCACCCCCGGGACAGGCTATGGCTACACCTTC. Protein: CASTPGTGYGYTF.

This clonotype came up a few times. The chain has TRBV9 and TRBJ2-7; 7 nucleotides agree with TRBD1. Germline lookup yields CDR1 SGDLS and CDR2 YYNGEE. The junction had 15 bases not matched to a gene; V was cut back by 2 bases and J by 4 bases. The CDR3 loop spans 17 amino acids. The CDR3 loop is CASSVGARRTGPYEQYF. The CDR3, as DNA: TGTGCCAGCAGCGTGGGGGCTAGGAGGACAGGACCTTACGAGCAGTACTTC.

The chain combines TRBV13 with TRBJ2-7; maybe TRBD2 (6 bases). Germline CDR1 PRHDT, CDR2 FYEKMQ (reference sequence). The V gene lost 5 bases and the J gene lost 5 bases, with 13 bases spanning the gap. The CDR3 spans 13 residues. The CDR3 reads CASSPRRGNEQYF. The CDR3 nucleotides read TGTGCCAGCAGCCCTCGTCGGGGGAACGAGCAGTACTTC.

The chain recombines TRBV11-2 with TRBJ1-1; D is uncertain. The V and J ends lost 5 bases and 11 bases respectively, with 18 bases between them. The CDR3 loop spans 13 amino acids. CDR1 is SGHAT, CDR2 FQNNGV, per germline. The CDR3 here is CASSPEAVGKAFF. For the CDR3, the DNA is TGTGCCAGCAGCCCCGAAGCGGTCGGGAAGGCTTTCTTT.

This clonotype was seen a handful of times. V usage is TRBV4-1 and J usage is TRBJ1-5; no definite D call. CDR3 length equals 13 residues. Trimming shortened V by 4 bases and J by 5 bases, and 9 bases separated the two germline ends. Germline V gene sequence: CDR1 MGHRA, CDR2 YSYEKL. CDR3 residues: CASSRARDQPQHF. The CDR3 coding sequence is TGCGCCAGCAGCCGGGCCCGGGATCAGCCCCAGCATTTT.

In its sample, this clonotype was seen a few times. V is TRBV5-1 and J is TRBJ2-3; TRBD2 matches at 11 bases. J gave up 2 bases and V 1 base, and 6 bases lay outside the gene matches. Germline lookup yields CDR1 SGHRS and CDR2 YFSETQ. The CDR3 consists of 17 residues. CDR3 DNA sequence: TGCGCCAGCAGCTTGTGGGGACTAGCGGAACCCACAGATACGCAGTATTTT. This gives the protein CASSLWGLAEPTDTQYF.

A few counts support this clonotype. It may be a read error: a sequence one base away is much more abundant. The rearrangement links TRBV11-2 to TRBJ2-5; D gene uncertain. The CDR3 length is 14 residues. CDR1 is SGHAT and CDR2 is FQNNGV in the germline V gene. V dropped 2 bases and J dropped 1 base, with 8 bases sitting between them. The CDR3 spells CASSLWAVQETQYF. For the CDR3, the DNA is TGTGCCAGCAGCTTATGGGCAGTCCAAGAGACCCAGTACTTC. Complete variable domain (other parts from reference TRBV11-2 and TRBJ2-5): EAGVAQSPRYKIIEKRQSVAFWCNPISGHATLYWYQQILGQGPKLLIQFQNNGVVDDSQLPKDRFSAERLKGVDSTLKIQPAKLEDSAVYLCASSLWAVQETQYFGPGTRLLVL.

The V gene is TRBV12-3 or TRBV12-4, the J gene TRBJ2-1; either TRBD1 or TRBD2 may supply D (7 bases each). Trimming shortened V by 3 bases and J by 9 bases, and 15 bases separated the two germline ends. The CDR3 length is 14 residues. The CDR3 bases are TGTGCCAGCAGTTTCTTGGCCAGGGGGGGTGAGCAGTTCTTC. Translating it yields CASSFLARGGEQFF.

This clonotype was picked up many times. The chain carries TRBV20-1 and TRBJ2-7; 10 bases agree with TRBD2. CDR1 and CDR2 from the germline V gene are DFQATT and SNEGSKA (reference sequence). The J segment lost 2 bases and the V segment lost 5 bases, leaving 6 bases of the junction unmatched. This CDR3 spans 14 amino acids. CDR3 residues: CSAPLAGVTYEQYF. The CDR3 region has the DNA TGCAGTGCTCCCCTAGCGGGAGTAACCTACGAGCAGTACTTC.

This clonotype appeared once. This may be a read error: a much more frequent sequence differs by one nucleotide. The J gene is TRBJ2-1, the V gene TRBV12-3 or TRBV12-4; TRBD1 aligns across 10 bases. This CDR3 has 15 amino acids. Written as DNA, the CDR3 is TGTGCCAGCAACCCCGGGACAGGGGTTCTCAATGAGCAGCTCTTC. It translates to CASNPGTGVLNEQLF.

This clonotype was detected a few times. This chain connects TRBV9 to TRBJ2-5; D not certain. The CDR3 runs to 16 residues. Germline CDR1 and CDR2: SGDLS and YYNGEE. Trimming cost V 0 bases and J 1 base, with 13 bases left between them. Written as DNA, the CDR3 is TGTGCCAGCAGCGTAGATGCCGGGCAAATCCAAGAGACCCAGTACTTC. Its protein product is CASSVDAGQIQETQYF.

A few counts support this clonotype. This chain joins TRBV5-1 and TRBJ2-1; 9 nucleotides line up with TRBD1. Trimming removed 0 bases from V and 2 bases from J; junction bases left unmatched: 3. The germline V gene encodes CDR1 SGHRS and CDR2 YFSETQ. The CDR3 is 16 residues long. The CDR3 DNA is TGCGCCAGCAGCTTGGCCGGGACAGGGCCCTACAATGAGCAGTTCTTC. Its protein is CASSLAGTGPYNEQFF. The full variable domain, rest sourced from reference TRBV5-1 and TRBJ2-1, is KAGVTQTPRYLIKTRGQQVTLSCSPISGHRSVSWYQQTPGQGLQFLFEYFSETQRNKGNFPGRFSGRQFSNSRSEMNVSTLELGDSALYLCASSLAGTGPYNEQFFGPGTRLTVL.

A few counts support this clonotype. V usage is TRBV6-5 and J usage is TRBJ2-7, with 11 bases that match TRBD2. V shed 0 bases, J shed 0 bases, and the junction held 4 bases outside the gene matches. This CDR3 region has 17 residues. Germline CDR1 and CDR2: MNHEY and SVGAGI. The CDR3 nucleotides read TGTGCCAGCAGTTACTCTTCTAGCGGGAGGAGCTCCTACGAGCAGTACTTC. Residues: CASSYSSSGRSSYEQYF.

This chain links TRBV6-2 or TRBV6-3 with TRBJ2-5; a weak D match, TRBD2 (8 bases). In germline, CDR1 is MNHEY, CDR2 SVGEGT. CDR3 length: 13 residues. V lost 10 bases and J 5 bases, leaving 17 bases between the germline ends. The CDR3 spells CANRTSRGETQYF. The CDR3 DNA is TGTGCCAACAGGACTAGCAGGGGGGAGACCCAGTACTTC.

This chain links TRBV10-3 with TRBJ2-4; unclear D gene. Trimming took 8 bases from V and 5 from J, leaving 13 bases between them. The CDR3 extends over 13 amino acids. Germline values: CDR1 ENHRY, CDR2 SYGVKD. CDR3 nucleotide sequence: TGTGCCATCTCCCCGACTGGGGAAAACATTCAGTACTTC. The encoded protein is CAISPTGENIQYF.

This clonotype was found many times. The chain has TRBV10-3 and TRBJ2-1; maybe TRBD2 (6 bases). The CDR3 has 14 amino acids. Trimming left V 4 bases short and J 5 bases short, with 12 bases between. Germline V CDR1 and CDR2: ENHRY, SYGVKD. The DNA for the CDR3 is TGTGCCATCAGTGGGGGGACGGGAGACAATGAGCAGTTCTTC. This codes for CAISGGTGDNEQFF.

The table lists this clonotype with a few counts. The chain is built from TRBV5-1 and TRBJ1-2, with D possibly TRBD1 on 5 matching bases. Germline CDR1 SGHRS, CDR2 YFSETQ. CDR3 size: 14 residues. Trimming stripped 0 bases from V and 3 bases from J, with 9 bases between. CDR3 nucleotide sequence: TGCGCCAGCAGCTTGGCAGGGCCGGACTATGGCTACACCTTC. This translates into CASSLAGPDYGYTF.

The chain links TRBV2 to TRBJ2-5; tentatively, D is TRBD2 (6 bases). The V and J ends lost 6 bases and 4 bases respectively, with 9 bases between them. This CDR3 contains 12 residues. From germline, CDR1 is SNHLY and CDR2 FYNNEI. Written as DNA, the CDR3 is TGTGCCAGCAGGCAGGGAGGAGAGACCCAGTACTTC. It encodes CASRQGGETQYF.

This clonotype has more than one count but fewer than ten. The chain links TRBV20-1 to TRBJ2-7; no definite D call. Germline V gene data show CDR1 as DFQATT and CDR2 as SNEGSKA (reference sequence). CDR3 length equals 12 residues. Trimming removed 0 bases at V and 7 bases at J, with 10 bases between. CDR3 bases: TGCAGTGCTAGAGATCCAGTTGGTGAGCAGTACTTC. Protein sequence: CSARDPVGEQYF.

This clonotype came up many times. The chain has TRBV7-2 and TRBJ2-7; D remains ambiguous. CDR1 and CDR2 (germline): SGHTA, FQGNSA. This CDR3 region has 13 residues. Trimming removed 0 bases at V and 6 bases at J, with 9 bases between. The CDR3 is CASSLASLSEQYF. The CDR3 DNA reads TGTGCCAGCAGCTTAGCAAGCCTTTCCGAGCAGTACTTC.

This clonotype occurred a few times. This chain connects TRBV6-1 to TRBJ2-7; 9 bases agree with TRBD2. With V trimmed by 7 bases and J by 1 base, 5 bases remained unmatched. Germline V lookup: CDR1 MNHNS, CDR2 SASEGT. The CDR3 has 14 amino acids. CDR3 region: CASKRGRGSYEQYF. CDR3 bases: TGTGCCAGCAAACGCGGGAGGGGGTCCTACGAGCAGTACTTC.

This clonotype came up a few times. This chain uses TRBV4-2 with TRBJ1-4; D may be TRBD1 (5 bases). The CDR3 is 16 residues long. With 0 bases removed from V and 4 bases from J, the gap between germline ends came to 12 bases. In germline, CDR1 is LGHNA, CDR2 YNFKEQ. The CDR3 coding sequence is TGTGCCAGCAGCCAAGATCAGGGACGGAGTAATGAAAAACTGTTTTTT. This gives the protein CASSQDQGRSNEKLFF.

This clonotype came up a few times. This sequence joins TRBV20-1 and TRBJ1-1; 8 bases map to TRBD1. Germline CDR1 reads DFQATT; CDR2 reads SNEGSKA (reference sequence). This CDR3 comprises 16 residues. The J segment lost 2 bases and the V segment lost 5 bases, leaving 13 bases of the junction unmatched. The CDR3 loop reads CSAVRQGSIINTEAFF. CDR3 sequence (DNA): TGCAGTGCTGTAAGACAGGGGAGTATTATAAACACTGAAGCTTTCTTT.

This clonotype appeared a few times. V usage is TRBV20-1 and J usage is TRBJ2-1, with TRBD2 matching over 7 bases. This CDR3 is built from 15 residues. The V gene's germline CDR1 is DFQATT and CDR2 SNEGSKA (reference sequence). The J segment lost 9 bases and the V segment lost 0 bases, leaving 11 bases of the junction unmatched. This chain's CDR3 is CSARDTSAGGVEQFF. CDR3 nucleotides: TGCAGTGCTAGAGACACTAGCGCCGGTGGGGTTGAGCAGTTCTTC.